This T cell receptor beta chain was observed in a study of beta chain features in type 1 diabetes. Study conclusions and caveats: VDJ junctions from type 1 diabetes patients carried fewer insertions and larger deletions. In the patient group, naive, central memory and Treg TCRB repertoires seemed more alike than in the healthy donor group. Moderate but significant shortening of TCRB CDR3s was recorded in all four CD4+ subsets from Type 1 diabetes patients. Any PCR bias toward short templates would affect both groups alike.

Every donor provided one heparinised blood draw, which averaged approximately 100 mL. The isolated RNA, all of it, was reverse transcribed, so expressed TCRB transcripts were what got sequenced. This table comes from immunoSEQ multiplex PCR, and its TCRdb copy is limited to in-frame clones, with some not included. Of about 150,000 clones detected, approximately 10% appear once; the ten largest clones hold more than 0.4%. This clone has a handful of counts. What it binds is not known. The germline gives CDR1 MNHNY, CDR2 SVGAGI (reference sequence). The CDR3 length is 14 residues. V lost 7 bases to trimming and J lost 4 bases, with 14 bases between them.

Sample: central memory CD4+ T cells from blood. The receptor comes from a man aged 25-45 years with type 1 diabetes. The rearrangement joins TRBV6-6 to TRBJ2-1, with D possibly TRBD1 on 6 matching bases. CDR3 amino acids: CASNKDRIYNEQFF. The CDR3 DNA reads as TGTGCCAGCAACAAGGACAGAATTTACAATGAGCAGTTCTTC.